This T cell receptor beta chain emerged from a study of blood T cell repertoires in COVID-19. Germline CDR1 SNHLY, CDR2 FYNNEI. V dropped 3 bases and J dropped 11 bases, with 13 bases sitting between them. The CDR3 has 12 residues. Some clones are missing from TCRdb's copy, which holds only in-frame ones; the method was immunoSEQ multiplex PCR. The sample shows about 330,000 clones, around 87% of them seen only once. This receptor was taken from a woman in her twenties or thirties who had recovered from COVID-19. What was sequenced was PBMCs or T cells enriched from blood (not recorded which). The chain is built from TRBV2 and TRBJ1-1, with D perhaps matching TRBD1 (5 bases). DNA of the CDR3: TGTGCCAGCAGTGATTTTGGGGCCGGGGCTTTCTTT. It yields the protein CASSDFGAGAFF.